The 3 T cell receptor beta chains reported below all come from one sample, sequenced in a study of Ad26.COV2.S vaccination and SARS-CoV-2 variants. The treatment is: 15 to 20 received Ad26.COV2.S at low or high dose, single or two shots; 5 received placebo; per-sample allocation not given. Sample collection was performed on day 63 after the first vaccine or placebo injection. This table comes from immunoSEQ multiplex PCR, and its TCRdb copy is limited to in-frame clones, with some not included. The sample lists about half a million clones, 70% to 90% occurring once. This material consisted of peripheral blood, taken in a trial of Ad26.COV2.S vaccine versus placebo. These receptors all stem from a person aged 18 to 59 who received the Ad26.COV2.S COVID-19 vaccine or a placebo.

The V and J genes are TRBV6-5 and TRBJ2-3, with 9 bases identical to TRBD1. CDR1 MNHEY and CDR2 SVGAGI come from the germline V gene. Germline trimming cut 6 bases from V and 3 bases from J; bases unmatched to any gene: 7. This CDR3 is built from 15 residues. The CDR3 bases are TGTGCCAGCAGCCTACAGGGGGCTGCGACAGATACGCAGTATTTT. Translating it yields CASSLQGAATDTQYF.

The chain uses TRBV25-1 and TRBJ1-6, with 10 positions matching TRBD1. The CDR3 has 15 amino acids. V shed 4 bases, J shed 8 bases, and the junction held 5 bases outside the gene matches. Looked up from germline, CDR1 is MGHDK and CDR2 is SYGVNS. CDR3 nucleotide sequence: TGTGCCAGCAGTGCCGGGACAGGGGTTCATTCACCCCTCCACTTT. Protein: CASSAGTGVHSPLHF.

The chain is built from TRBV6-5 and TRBJ1-2; D ambiguous. V was clipped by 0 bases and J by 3 bases, with 14 bases between them. The germline V gene encodes CDR1 MNHEY and CDR2 SVGAGI. The CDR3 covers 16 residues. As DNA, the CDR3 is TGTGCCAGCAGTTACTCTTACCGCGGACGGGACTATGGCTACACCTTC. Amino acid sequence: CASSYSYRGRDYGYTF.